These T cell receptor beta chains were read from a single sample in a study of OX40 agonist ivuxolimab in advanced cancers. Generated by immunoSEQ multiplex PCR, the TCRdb table keeps only in-frame clones and is missing some. Here the sample spans more than 65,000 clones, about 88% being singletons. This specimen was CD4+ or CD8+ T cells sorted from blood, taken in a trial of the OX40 agonist ivuxolimab. These receptors came from an adult with an advanced solid tumor such as melanoma, head and neck, liver or kidney cancer. CDR3s include the opening cysteine and the closing phenylalanine or tryptophan. D genes are given only for firm matches. Only part of the rows carry a size: once, few, many, or a class if the clone is expanded.

>TRBV10-3|13|.|TRBJ1-2|TRBD1
CAISGQGGYGYTF
TGTGCCATCAGTGGACAGGGAGGGTATGGCTACACCTTC
>TRBV10-3|15|.|TRBJ1-2|.
CAISEGPGTAYGYTF
TGTGCCATCAGTGAGGGACCGGGAACGGCCTATGGCTACACCTTC
>TRBV18|14|.|TRBJ2-7|.
CASSPGLVGYEQYF
TGTGCCAGCTCACCCGGGCTAGTCGGCTACGAGCAGTACTTC
>TRBV19|16|few|TRBJ1-1|TRBD1
CASTLGGTDPRDRAFF
TGTGCCAGTACCCTAGGGGGGACAGACCCAAGGGACCGAGCTTTCTTT
>TRBV11-2|12|.|TRBJ1-2|.
CASSLEGAGYTF
TGTGCCAGCAGCTTAGAAGGGGCTGGCTACACCTTC
>TRBV4-2|18|.|TRBJ2-3|.
CASSQGHPNRGSTDTQYF
TGTGCCAGCAGCCAAGGTCATCCGAACCGAGGGAGCACAGATACGCAGTATTTT
>TRBV28|15|.|TRBJ2-7|.
CASSTDRRSLYEQYF
TGTGCCAGCAGTACCGATCGACGGAGCTTATACGAGCAGTACTTC
>TRBV28|16|.|TRBJ1-1|TRBD1
CASSPPTGGPNTEAFF
TGTGCCAGCAGTCCTCCAACAGGGGGGCCGAACACTGAAGCTTTCTTT
>TRBV6-1|15|few|TRBJ2-3|.
CASSLSLGITDTQYF
TGTGCCAGCAGTCTATCTCTAGGGATTACAGATACGCAGTATTTT
>TRBV28|13|.|TRBJ2-3|.
CASSLRGGATQYF
TGTGCCAGCAGTTTGAGAGGGGGGGCTACGCAGTATTTT
>TRBV30|15|.|TRBJ1-5|.
CAWSPPGSGYQPQHF
TGTGCCTGGAGTCCACCTGGGTCAGGCTATCAGCCCCAGCATTTT
>TRBV18|12|few|TRBJ2-3|.
CASSPGTDTQYF
TGTGCCAGCTCACCGGGCACAGATACGCAGTATTTT
>TRBV5-1|16|.|TRBJ2-5|TRBD1
CASSFGAGGLQETQYF
TGCGCCAGCAGCTTTGGGGCAGGGGGTCTCCAAGAGACCCAGTACTTC
>TRBV18|14|.|TRBJ2-5|TRBD1
CASSPPTGAETQYF
TGTGCCAGCTCACCCCCGACAGGGGCCGAGACCCAGTACTTC
>TRBV6-5|14|.|TRBJ1-5|.
CASRKEGNNQPQHF
TGTGCCAGCAGAAAAGAGGGAAACAATCAGCCCCAGCATTTT
>TRBV4-3|15|.|TRBJ1-2|.
CASSQAFQGDYGYTF
TGCGCCAGCAGCCAAGCTTTTCAGGGAGACTATGGCTACACCTTC
>TRBV4-3|16|.|TRBJ1-2|.
CASSQEWSLPNYGYTF
TGCGCCAGCAGCCAAGAGTGGAGTCTACCTAACTATGGCTACACCTTC
>TRBV18|14|few|TRBJ2-7|TRBD1
CASSLGQGAYEQYF
TGTGCCAGCTCACTGGGACAGGGGGCGTATGAGCAGTACTTC
>TRBV19|15|once|TRBJ1-2|TRBD1
CASSTTGAVSGGYTF
TGTGCCAGTAGTACGACAGGGGCCGTGTCCGGCGGCTACACCTTC
>TRBV5-1|16|.|TRBJ2-2|.
CASRITGLANTGELFF
TGCGCCAGCAGGATTACAGGGTTAGCTAACACCGGGGAGCTGTTTTTT
>TRBV18|19|once|TRBJ2-1|TRBD2
CASSPAGLAGGSSYNEQFF
TGTGCCAGCTCACCGGCGGGACTAGCGGGAGGGAGCTCCTACAATGAGCAGTTCTTC
>TRBV6-5|14|.|TRBJ1-1|.
CASGSGLGRAEAFF
TGTGCCAGCGGTTCGGGACTGGGGAGGGCTGAAGCTTTCTTT
>TRBV30|17|.|TRBJ2-1|TRBD2
CAWRSPTSGSRGDEQFF
TGTGCCTGGAGGTCCCCCACTAGCGGGAGCCGGGGCGATGAGCAGTTCTTC
>TRBV9|13|.|TRBJ1-1|TRBD1
CASSFQGTGEAFF
TGTGCCAGCAGCTTCCAAGGGACAGGTGAAGCTTTCTTT
>TRBV5-1|13|.|TRBJ1-1|.
CASSQAHNTEAFF
TGCGCCAGCAGCCAGGCTCACAACACTGAAGCTTTCTTT
>TRBV7-2|14|.|TRBJ1-2|TRBD1
CASSLGQGNYGYTF
TGTGCCAGCAGCTTAGGACAGGGGAACTATGGCTACACCTTC
>TRBV7-2|14|.|TRBJ2-1|TRBD2
CASSPLTSFSEQFF
TGTGCCAGCAGCCCCCTGACTAGCTTTAGTGAGCAGTTCTTC
>TRBV9|16|.|TRBJ2-5|TRBD2
CASSEVAGGYQETQYF
TGTGCCAGCAGCGAAGTAGCGGGAGGTTATCAAGAGACCCAGTACTTC
>TRBV29-1|12|.|TRBJ1-1|.
CSVDRWNTEAFF
TGCAGCGTTGATCGGTGGAACACTGAAGCTTTCTTT
>TRBV7-2|12|.|TRBJ1-2|.
CASSLVNYGYTF
TGTGCCAGCAGTTTAGTGAACTATGGCTACACCTTC
>TRBV27|14|.|TRBJ2-7|.
CASSLKPIGYEQYF
TGTGCCAGCAGTTTAAAGCCAATAGGGTACGAGCAGTACTTC
>TRBV29-1|14|.|TRBJ2-1|TRBD2
CSASRTSGSREQFF
TGCAGCGCCAGTAGGACTAGCGGGAGTCGGGAGCAGTTCTTC
>TRBV30|12|few|TRBJ1-5|.
CAWSDRGQPQHF
TGTGCCTGGAGTGACCGGGGACAGCCCCAGCATTTT
>TRBV11-2|17|.|TRBJ2-7|.
CASSLGFGALSPYEQYF
TGTGCCAGCAGCTTAGGGTTTGGGGCACTATCACCCTACGAGCAGTACTTC
>TRBV23-1|13|.|TRBJ2-7|TRBD1
CALRDRHRYEQYF
TGCGCCCTGAGGGACAGGCACAGGTACGAGCAGTACTTC
>TRBV5-5|14|.|TRBJ1-4|TRBD1
CASSPYRGGEKLFF
TGTGCCAGCAGCCCTTACAGGGGCGGTGAAAAACTGTTTTTT
>TRBV7-2|13|.|TRBJ1-2|TRBD1
CASSGDRGRGYTF
TGTGCCAGCAGCGGAGACAGGGGGCGCGGCTACACCTTC
>TRBV2|13|.|TRBJ1-1|.
CASSVVWDTEAFF
TGTGCCAGCAGTGTTGTTTGGGACACTGAAGCTTTCTTT
>TRBV5-4|14|.|TRBJ2-2|.
CASSLDTYTGELFF
TGTGCCAGCAGCTTGGACACATACACCGGGGAGCTGTTTTTT
>TRBV5-1|17|once|TRBJ1-2|.
CASSLGWGAGRDYGYTF
TGCGCCAGCAGCTTGGGATGGGGGGCAGGGCGAGACTATGGCTACACCTTC
>TRBV5-1|16|.|TRBJ2-1|TRBD2
CASSLGSGRGANEQFF
TGCGCCAGCAGCTTGGGTAGCGGGAGAGGTGCCAATGAGCAGTTCTTC
>TRBV5-4|12|.|TRBJ1-2|.
CASSLGAYGYTF
TGTGCCAGCAGCTTGGGGGCCTATGGCTACACCTTC
>TRBV19|16|.|TRBJ2-6|.
CASSNHGDSGANVLTF
TGTGCCAGTAGTAATCACGGAGACTCTGGGGCCAACGTCCTGACTTTC
>TRBV19|14|few|TRBJ2-1|TRBD1
CASSTRDRVHEQFF
TGTGCCAGTAGTACCCGGGACAGGGTCCACGAGCAGTTCTTC